These 14 T cell receptor beta chains originate from one sample sequenced in a study of T-cell reconstitution after alpha-beta-depleted transplantation in children (dated by TCRdb to 2015 to 2016). The method behind the library was PCR. Sequencing relied on an Illumina HiSeq 2500. To normalize quantification of the TCRbeta repertoire, the TCR libraries were built with molecular barcoding that relied on unique molecular identifiers. The raw public reads went through TCRdb reprocessing: fastp at Q25, MiXCR clone calling, in-frame beta chains kept. CDR3 protein duplicates are merged, each entry listing the most common genes and DNA. Here the sample has 550,000 to 800,000 distinct CDR3 sequences; under 15% occur a single time. The leading ten clones occupy around 0.8% of the sample. In the paper's terms, the treatment or condition label means: allogeneic hematopoietic cell transplantation with graft depleted of TCRalphabeta T cells and CD19 B cells.

The specimen was PBMCs, collected before TCRalphabeta/CD19-depleted stem cell transplant. These receptors were obtained from a girl aged 2-15 years with congenital amegakaryocytic thrombocytopenia, due to receive a stem cell transplant.

This clonotype was recorded at least ten times. V is TRBV5-1 and J is TRBJ1-1; 7 bases are a match to TRBD1. The CDR3 has 14 residues. Looked up from germline, CDR1 is SGHRS and CDR2 is YFSETQ. V was clipped by 1 base and J by 0 bases; unmatched bases: 0. In nucleotides, the CDR3 is TGCGCCAGCAGCTTGCAGGGGGTGAACACTGAAGCTTTCTTT. Protein sequence: CASSLQGVNTEAFF.

The V and J genes are TRBV7-9 and TRBJ2-7, with D possibly being TRBD1 (6 bases). The V and J ends lost 6 bases and 2 bases respectively, with 11 bases between them. The germline V gene has CDR1 SEHNR and CDR2 FQNEAQ (reference sequence). The CDR3 sequence is 13 residues long. The CDR3 is CASRATGTYEQYF. CDR3 nucleotides: TGTGCCAGCAGGGCCACAGGGACCTACGAGCAGTACTTC. The entire variable domain, with the rest obtained from reference TRBV7-9 and TRBJ2-7, is as follows: DTGVSQNPRHKITKRGQNVTFRCDPISEHNRLYWYRQTLGQGPEFLTYFQNEAQLEKSRLLSDRFSAERPKGSFSTLEIQRTEQGDSAMYLCASRATGTYEQYFGPGTRLTVT.

J is TRBJ2-1 and V is TRBV20-1; 8 nucleotides align to TRBD2. Looked up from germline, CDR1 is DFQATT and CDR2 is SNEGSKA (reference sequence). The V gene end was trimmed by 6 bases and the J gene end by 7 bases; junction bases not matched to a gene: 11. CDR3 length: 14 amino acids. The CDR3 nucleotides read TGCAGTGCCGGGGGGGGAACGATAAAAAATGAGCAGTTCTTC. Its protein is CSAGGGTIKNEQFF.

The V and J genes are TRBV7-2 and TRBJ2-1; 8 bases are a match to TRBD2. Germline CDR1 reads SGHTA; CDR2 reads FQGNSA. This CDR3 has 15 amino acids. After removal of 5 bases from V and 8 bases from J, the junction contained 11 bases not matched to a gene. CDR3 coding DNA: TGTGCCAGCAGCCGACGGTCGGGAGGGCAGGATGAGCAGTTCTTC. Translation gives CASSRRSGGQDEQFF.

The chain recombines TRBV5-1 with TRBJ2-1; D remains unclear. With 5 bases removed from V and 8 bases from J, the gap between germline ends came to 17 bases. This CDR3 comprises 14 residues. CDR1 and CDR2 from the germline V gene are SGHRS and YFSETQ. The CDR3 is CASRNYGLGHEQFF. The CDR3 region has the DNA TGCGCCAGCAGGAACTACGGGCTGGGCCATGAGCAGTTCTTC.

J is TRBJ1-1 and V is TRBV18; 10 nucleotides line up with TRBD1. Germline V CDR1 and CDR2: KGHSH, LQKENI. V lost 3 bases and J lost 5; bases outside the gene matches: 6. This CDR3 spans 15 amino acids. The CDR3 region has the DNA TGTGCCAGCTCACCCGGGACAGGGGCTTGGACTGAAGCTTTCTTT. It specifies CASSPGTGAWTEAFF.

This clonotype was recorded a few times. This rearrangement joins TRBV7-9 to TRBJ2-7, with D perhaps matching TRBD1 or TRBD2 (6 bases each). Trimming left V 6 bases short and J 4 bases short, with 19 bases between. This CDR3 contains 15 residues. The germline CDR1 and CDR2 sequences are SEHNR and FQNEAQ (reference sequence). The CDR3 region has the DNA TGTGCCAGCAGTCATACAGGGCTAGCGAGATACGAGCAGTACTTC. The encoded protein is CASSHTGLARYEQYF.

The sample holds many counts of this clonotype. The chain carries TRBV12-3 or TRBV12-4 and TRBJ2-3; a possible D gene is TRBD2 (5 bases). This CDR3 is 15 amino acids long. Trimming pared 1 base from V and 1 base from J, leaving 9 bases between. The CDR3 region is CASSLDSAGTDTQYF. For the CDR3, the DNA is TGTGCCAGCAGTTTAGATAGCGCCGGCACAGATACGCAGTATTTT.

The rearrangement joins TRBV11-2 to TRBJ2-1; 9 bases map to TRBD2. Germline lookup yields CDR1 SGHAT and CDR2 FQNNGV. CDR3 length: 18 residues. The V segment lost 5 bases and the J segment 4 bases; nucleotides outside the gene matches: 15. CDR3 sequence reads: CASSPSPVAGVQYNEQFF. Here the CDR3 DNA reads TGTGCCAGCAGCCCAAGTCCGGTAGCGGGAGTCCAGTACAATGAGCAGTTCTTC.

The CDR3 here is CASSQEFPGLYQETQYF. The CDR3 coding sequence is TGTGCCAGCAGCCAAGAATTTCCGGGCCTGTACCAAGAGACCCAGTACTTC. The chain joins TRBV14 to TRBJ2-5; no definite D call. There are 17 residues in the CDR3. V lost 0 bases, J lost 0 bases, and 14 bases lay in between. The germline CDR1 and CDR2 sequences are SGHDN and FVKESK.

Only a few counts were recorded for this clonotype. The CDR3 protein is CASSLTVGIVDEQFF. The CDR3 DNA reads TGTGCCAGCAGCTTAACCGTCGGAATAGTTGATGAGCAGTTCTTC. This chain links TRBV7-9 with TRBJ2-1; D gene unclear. The V end lost 2 bases, the J end lost 8 bases, and 16 bases lay between the germline ends. The CDR3 loop spans 15 amino acids. Germline lookup yields CDR1 SEHNR and CDR2 FQNEAQ (reference sequence).

This clonotype appeared a few times. The V call is TRBV29-1, the J call TRBJ2-5; D is possibly TRBD1 or TRBD2 (6 bases each). Germline values: CDR1 SQVTM, CDR2 ANQGSEA. The V and J ends lost 7 bases and 5 bases respectively, with 17 bases between them. This CDR3 contains 13 residues. The chain's CDR3 is CSATYREEETQYF. Here the CDR3 DNA reads TGCAGCGCCACTTACAGGGAGGAGGAGACCCAGTACTTC. The full variable domain, its missing parts supplied by reference TRBV29-1 and TRBJ2-5, is SAVISQKPSRDICQRGTSLTIQCQVDSQVTMMFWYRQQPGQSLTLIATANQGSEATYESGFVIDKFPISRPNLTFSTLTVSNMSPEDSSIYLCSATYREEETQYFGPGTRLLVL.

This clonotype has a handful of counts. The chain is built from TRBV7-8 and TRBJ2-7, with TRBD2 identical over 7 bases. J gave up 4 bases and V 2 bases, and 5 bases lay outside the gene matches. CDR3 size: 14 residues. CDR1 and CDR2 (germline): SGHVS, FQNEAQ. CDR3 nucleotides: TGTGCCAGCAGCTTAAGCGGGACTGAATACGAGCAGTACTTC. It yields the protein CASSLSGTEYEQYF. The full variable domain, rest sourced from reference TRBV7-8 and TRBJ2-7, is GAGVSQSPRYKVAKRGQDVALRCDPISGHVSLFWYQQALGQGPEFLTYFQNEAQLDKSGLPSDRFFAERPEGSVSTLKIQRTQQEDSAVYLCASSLSGTEYEQYFGPGTRLTVT.

Concerning this clonotype itself: A much larger clone sits a single nucleotide away, making a read error possible. The chain carries TRBV4-2 and TRBJ2-2; perhaps TRBD2 as D (5 bases). V was shortened by 1 base and J by 5 bases, with 8 bases between the two germline ends. The CDR3 is 14 amino acids. From germline, CDR1 is LGHNA and CDR2 YNFKEQ. The CDR3 region has the DNA TGTGCCAGCAGCCAAGGGGAGCCAACCGGGGAGCTGTTTTTT. This gives the protein CASSQGEPTGELFF.